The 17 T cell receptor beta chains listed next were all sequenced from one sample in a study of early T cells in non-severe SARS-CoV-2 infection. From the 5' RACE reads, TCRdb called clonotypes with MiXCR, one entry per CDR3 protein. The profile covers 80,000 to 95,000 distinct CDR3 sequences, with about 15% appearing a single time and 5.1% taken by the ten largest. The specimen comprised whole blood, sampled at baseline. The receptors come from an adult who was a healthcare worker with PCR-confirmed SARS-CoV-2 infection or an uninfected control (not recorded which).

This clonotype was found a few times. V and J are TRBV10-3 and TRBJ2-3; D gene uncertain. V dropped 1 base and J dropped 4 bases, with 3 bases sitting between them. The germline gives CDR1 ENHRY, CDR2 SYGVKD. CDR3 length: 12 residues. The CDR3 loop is CAISEWADTQYF. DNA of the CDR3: TGTGCCATCAGTGAGTGGGCAGATACGCAGTATTTT.

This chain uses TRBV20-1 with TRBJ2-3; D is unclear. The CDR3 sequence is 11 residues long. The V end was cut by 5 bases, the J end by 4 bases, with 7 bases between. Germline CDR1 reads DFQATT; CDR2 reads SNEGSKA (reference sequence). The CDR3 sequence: CSAGWSDTQYF. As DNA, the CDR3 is TGCAGTGCTGGATGGTCAGATACGCAGTATTTT.

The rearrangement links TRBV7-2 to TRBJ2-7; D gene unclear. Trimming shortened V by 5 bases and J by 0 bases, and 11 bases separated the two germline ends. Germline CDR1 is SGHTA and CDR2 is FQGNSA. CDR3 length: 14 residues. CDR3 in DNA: TGTGCCAGCAGCCCCGGACCCATCTCCTACGAGCAGTACTTC. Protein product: CASSPGPISYEQYF.

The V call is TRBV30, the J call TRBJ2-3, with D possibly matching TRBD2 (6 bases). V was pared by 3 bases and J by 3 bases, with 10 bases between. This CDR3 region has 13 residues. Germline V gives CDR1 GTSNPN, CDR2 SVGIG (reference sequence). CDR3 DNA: TGTGCCTGGAGCCCGGGAGTTACAGATACGCAGTATTTT. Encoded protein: CAWSPGVTDTQYF.

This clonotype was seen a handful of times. The CDR3 loop is CASSLPTAGYYNEQFF. The CDR3 region has the DNA TGTGCCAGCAGTTTACCCACTGCGGGTTATTACAATGAGCAGTTCTTC. The chain combines TRBV28 with TRBJ2-1; possibly TRBD2 for D (5 bases). Trimming left V 2 bases short and J 4 bases short, with 15 bases between. The CDR3 spans 16 residues. Germline loops: CDR1 MDHEN, CDR2 SYDVKM.

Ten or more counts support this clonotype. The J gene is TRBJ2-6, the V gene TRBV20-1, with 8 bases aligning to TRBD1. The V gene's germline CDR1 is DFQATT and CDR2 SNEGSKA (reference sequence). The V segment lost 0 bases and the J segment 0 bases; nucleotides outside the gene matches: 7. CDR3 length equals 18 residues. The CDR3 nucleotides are TGCAGTGCTAGAGATCGACAGGGGTCACGCTCTGGGGCCAACGTCCTGACTTTC. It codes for CSARDRQGSRSGANVLTF.

The CDR3 bases are TGTGCCACCAAACGGGGAGTGGGGGACAGGAGCTCCTACAATGAGCAGTTCTTC. Protein product: CATKRGVGDRSSYNEQFF. This chain joins TRBV10-3 and TRBJ2-1; the match to TRBD1 covers 8 bases. CDR3 length equals 18 residues. Germline V CDR1 and CDR2: ENHRY, SYGVKD. Trimming at V came to 10 bases and at J to 0 bases, leaving 17 bases not matched to a gene.

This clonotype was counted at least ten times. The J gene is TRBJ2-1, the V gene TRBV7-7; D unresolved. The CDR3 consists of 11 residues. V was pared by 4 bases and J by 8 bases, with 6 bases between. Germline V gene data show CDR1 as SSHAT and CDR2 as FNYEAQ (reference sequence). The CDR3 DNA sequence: TGTGCCAGCAGCTCGGGCGATGAGCAGTTCTTC. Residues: CASSSGDEQFF.

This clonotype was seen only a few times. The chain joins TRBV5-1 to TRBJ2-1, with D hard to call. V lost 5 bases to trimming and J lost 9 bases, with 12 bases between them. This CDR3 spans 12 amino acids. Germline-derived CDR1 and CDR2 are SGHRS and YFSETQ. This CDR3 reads CASRENAVEQFF. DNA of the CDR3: TGCGCCAGCAGGGAAAACGCGGTTGAGCAGTTCTTC.

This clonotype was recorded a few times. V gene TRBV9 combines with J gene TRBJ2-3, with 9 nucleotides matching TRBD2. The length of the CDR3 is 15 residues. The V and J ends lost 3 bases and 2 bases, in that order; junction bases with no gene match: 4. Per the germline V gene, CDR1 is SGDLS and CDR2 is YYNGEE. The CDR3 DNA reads TGTGCCAGCAGCGCTAGCGGGATCCCCACAGATACGCAGTATTTT. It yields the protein CASSASGIPTDTQYF.

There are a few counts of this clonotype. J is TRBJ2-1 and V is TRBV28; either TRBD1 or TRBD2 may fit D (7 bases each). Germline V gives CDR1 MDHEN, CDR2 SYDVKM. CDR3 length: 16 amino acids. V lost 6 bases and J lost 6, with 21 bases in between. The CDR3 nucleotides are TGTGCCAGCAGCCCCCAGGGGGGACTATCGGGCAATGAGCAGTTCTTC. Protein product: CASSPQGGLSGNEQFF.

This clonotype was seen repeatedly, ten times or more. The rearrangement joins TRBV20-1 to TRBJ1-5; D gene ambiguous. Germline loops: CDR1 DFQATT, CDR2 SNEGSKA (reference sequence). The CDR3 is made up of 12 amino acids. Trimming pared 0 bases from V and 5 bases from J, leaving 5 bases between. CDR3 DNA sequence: TGCAGTGCTAGAGACCAGGATCAGCCCCAGCATTTT. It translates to CSARDQDQPQHF.

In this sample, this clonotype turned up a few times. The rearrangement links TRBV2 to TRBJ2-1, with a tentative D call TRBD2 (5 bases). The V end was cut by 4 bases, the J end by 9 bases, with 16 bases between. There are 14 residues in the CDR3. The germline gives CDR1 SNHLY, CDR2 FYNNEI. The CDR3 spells CASSGASGRGEQFF. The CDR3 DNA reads TGTGCCAGCAGTGGCGCATCGGGGAGAGGTGAGCAGTTCTTC.

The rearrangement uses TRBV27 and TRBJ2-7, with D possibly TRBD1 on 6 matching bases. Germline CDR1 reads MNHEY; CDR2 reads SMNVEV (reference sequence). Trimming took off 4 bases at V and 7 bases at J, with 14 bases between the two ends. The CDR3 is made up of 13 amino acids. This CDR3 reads CASSSLLTGEQYF. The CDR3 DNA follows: TGTGCCAGCAGTTCGCTGCTAACAGGGGAGCAGTACTTC.

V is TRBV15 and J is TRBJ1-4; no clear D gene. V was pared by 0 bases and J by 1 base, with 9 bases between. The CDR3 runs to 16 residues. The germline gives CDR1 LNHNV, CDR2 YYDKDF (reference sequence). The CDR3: CATSRDSLRTNEKLFF. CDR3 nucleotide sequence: TGTGCCACCAGCAGAGATTCTCTGAGAACTAATGAAAAACTGTTTTTT. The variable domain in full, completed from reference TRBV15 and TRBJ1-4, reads DAMVIQNPRYQVTQFGKPVTLSCSQTLNHNVMYWYQQKSSQAPKLLFHYYDKDFNNEADTPDNFQSRRPNTSFCFLDIRSPGLGDTAMYLCATSRDSLRTNEKLFFGSGTQLSVL.

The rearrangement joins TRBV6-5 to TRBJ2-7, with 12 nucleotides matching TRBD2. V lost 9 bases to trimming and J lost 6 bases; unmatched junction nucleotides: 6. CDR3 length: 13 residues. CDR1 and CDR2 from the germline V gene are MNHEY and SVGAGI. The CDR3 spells CASRTSGIGEQYF. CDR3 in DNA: TGTGCCAGTCGGACTAGCGGGATAGGCGAGCAGTACTTC.

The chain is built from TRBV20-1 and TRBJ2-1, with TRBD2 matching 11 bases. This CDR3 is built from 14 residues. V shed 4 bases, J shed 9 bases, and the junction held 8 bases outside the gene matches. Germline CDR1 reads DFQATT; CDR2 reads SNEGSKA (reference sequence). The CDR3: CSAKLAGDFGEQFF. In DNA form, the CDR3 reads TGCAGTGCTAAACTAGCGGGAGATTTCGGTGAGCAGTTCTTC.